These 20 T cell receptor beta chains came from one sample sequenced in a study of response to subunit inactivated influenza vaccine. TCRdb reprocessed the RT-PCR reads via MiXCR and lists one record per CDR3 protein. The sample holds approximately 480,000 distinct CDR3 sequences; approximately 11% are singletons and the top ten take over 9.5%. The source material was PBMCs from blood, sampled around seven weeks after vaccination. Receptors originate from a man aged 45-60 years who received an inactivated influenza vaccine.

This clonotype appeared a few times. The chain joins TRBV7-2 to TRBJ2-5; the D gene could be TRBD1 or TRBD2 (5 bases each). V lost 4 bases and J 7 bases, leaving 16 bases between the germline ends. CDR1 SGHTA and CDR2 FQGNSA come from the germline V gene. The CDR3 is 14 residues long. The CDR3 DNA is TGTGCCAGCAGCTGGGACCGGGTCACCGGGACCCAGTACTTC. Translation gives CASSWDRVTGTQYF.

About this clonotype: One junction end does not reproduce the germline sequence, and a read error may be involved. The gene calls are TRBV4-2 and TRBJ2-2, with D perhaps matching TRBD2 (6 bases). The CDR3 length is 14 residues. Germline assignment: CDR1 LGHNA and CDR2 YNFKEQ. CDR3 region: CAMSPGLTNGGLFF. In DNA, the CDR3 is TGTGCCATGAGCCCCGGGCTAACTAACGGGGGGCTGTTTTTT.

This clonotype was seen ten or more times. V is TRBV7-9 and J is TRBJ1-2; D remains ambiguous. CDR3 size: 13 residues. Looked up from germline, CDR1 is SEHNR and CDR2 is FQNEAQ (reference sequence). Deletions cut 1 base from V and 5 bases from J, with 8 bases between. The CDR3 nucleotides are TGTGCCAGCAGCTTAGGGATAGGGTATGGCTACACCTTC. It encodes CASSLGIGYGYTF.

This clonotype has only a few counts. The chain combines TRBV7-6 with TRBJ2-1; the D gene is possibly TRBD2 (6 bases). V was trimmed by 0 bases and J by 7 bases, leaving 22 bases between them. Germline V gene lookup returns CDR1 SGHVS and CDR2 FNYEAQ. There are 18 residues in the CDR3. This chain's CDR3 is CASSLASPGTHRGNEQFF. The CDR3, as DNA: TGTGCCAGCAGCTTAGCTTCACCAGGGACTCATCGGGGAAATGAGCAGTTCTTC. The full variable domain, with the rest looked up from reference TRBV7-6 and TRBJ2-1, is GAGVSQSPRYKVTKRGQDVALRCDPISGHVSLYWYRQALGQGPEFLTYFNYEAQQDKSGLPNDRFSAERPEGSISTLTIQRTEQRDSAMYRCASSLASPGTHRGNEQFFGPGTRLTVL.

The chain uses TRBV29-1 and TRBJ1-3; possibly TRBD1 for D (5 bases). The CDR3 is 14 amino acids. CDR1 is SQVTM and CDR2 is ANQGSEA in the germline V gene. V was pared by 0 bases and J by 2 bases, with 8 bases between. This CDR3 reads CSVEDGTAGNTIYF. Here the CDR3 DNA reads TGCAGCGTTGAAGATGGGACTGCTGGAAACACCATATATTTT.

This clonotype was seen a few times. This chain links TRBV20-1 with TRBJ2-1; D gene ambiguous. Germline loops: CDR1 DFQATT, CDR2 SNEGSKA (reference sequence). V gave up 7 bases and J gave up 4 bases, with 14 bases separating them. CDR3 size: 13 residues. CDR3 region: CSVPPPGYNEQFF. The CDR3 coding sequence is TGCAGTGTCCCCCCCCCCGGGTACAATGAGCAGTTCTTC.

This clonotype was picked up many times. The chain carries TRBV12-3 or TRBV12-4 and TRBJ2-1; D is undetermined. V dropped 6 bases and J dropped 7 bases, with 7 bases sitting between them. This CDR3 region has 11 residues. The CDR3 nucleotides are TGTGCCAGCAGCCCTACTAATGAGCAGTTCTTC. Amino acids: CASSPTNEQFF.

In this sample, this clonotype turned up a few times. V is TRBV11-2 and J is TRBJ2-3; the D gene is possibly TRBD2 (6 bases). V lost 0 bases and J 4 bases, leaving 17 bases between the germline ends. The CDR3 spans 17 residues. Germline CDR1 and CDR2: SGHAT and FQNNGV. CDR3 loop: CASSLDTGLVRPDTQYF. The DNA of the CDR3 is TGTGCCAGCAGCTTAGATACGGGACTCGTAAGGCCAGATACGCAGTATTTT.

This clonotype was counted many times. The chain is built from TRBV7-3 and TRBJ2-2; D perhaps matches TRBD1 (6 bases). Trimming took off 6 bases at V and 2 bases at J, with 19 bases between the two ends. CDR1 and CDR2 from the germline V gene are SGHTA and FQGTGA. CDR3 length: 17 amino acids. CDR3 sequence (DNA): TGTGCCAGCAGTCTTACAAGGGACAATTTCAACACCGGGGAGCTGTTTTTT. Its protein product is CASSLTRDNFNTGELFF.

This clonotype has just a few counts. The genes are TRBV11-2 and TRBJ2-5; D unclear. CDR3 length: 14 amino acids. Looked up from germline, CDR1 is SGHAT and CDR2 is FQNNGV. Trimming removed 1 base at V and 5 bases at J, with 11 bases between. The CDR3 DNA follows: TGTGCCAGCAGCTTAGCAAGTGTAAGGGAGACCCAGTACTTC. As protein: CASSLASVRETQYF.

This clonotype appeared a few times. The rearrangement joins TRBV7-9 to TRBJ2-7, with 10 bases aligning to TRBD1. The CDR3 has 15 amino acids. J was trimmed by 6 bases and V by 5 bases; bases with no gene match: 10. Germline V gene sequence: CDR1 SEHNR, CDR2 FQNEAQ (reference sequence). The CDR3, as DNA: TGTGCCAGCAGCCCTGACAGGGGGCTAGTTTCCGAGCAGTACTTC. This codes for CASSPDRGLVSEQYF.

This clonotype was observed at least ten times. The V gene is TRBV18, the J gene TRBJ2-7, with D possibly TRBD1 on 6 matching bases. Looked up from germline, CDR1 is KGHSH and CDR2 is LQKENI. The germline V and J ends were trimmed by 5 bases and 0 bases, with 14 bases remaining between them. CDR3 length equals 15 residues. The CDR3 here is CASSEGTSSSYEQYF. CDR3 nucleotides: TGTGCCAGCTCAGAAGGGACATCGAGCTCCTACGAGCAGTACTTC.

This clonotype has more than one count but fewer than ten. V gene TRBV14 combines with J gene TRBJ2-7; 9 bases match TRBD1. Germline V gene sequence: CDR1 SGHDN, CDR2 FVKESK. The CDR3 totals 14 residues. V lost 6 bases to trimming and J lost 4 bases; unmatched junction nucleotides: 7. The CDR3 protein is CASSIRTGVYEQYF. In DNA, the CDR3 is TGTGCCAGCAGTATTCGGACAGGGGTGTACGAGCAGTACTTC.

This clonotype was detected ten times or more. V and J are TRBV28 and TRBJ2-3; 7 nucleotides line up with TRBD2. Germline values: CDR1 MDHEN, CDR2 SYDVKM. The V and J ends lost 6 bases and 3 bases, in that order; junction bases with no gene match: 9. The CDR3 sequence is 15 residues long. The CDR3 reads CASSAIGEGTDTQYF. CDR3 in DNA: TGTGCCAGCAGCGCTATCGGGGAGGGAACAGATACGCAGTATTTT. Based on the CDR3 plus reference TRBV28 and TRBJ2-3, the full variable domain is DVKVTQSSRYLVKRTGEKVFLECVQDMDHENMFWYRQDPGLGLRLIYFSYDVKMKEKGDIPEGYSVSREKKERFSLILESASTNQTSMYLCASSAIGEGTDTQYFGPGTRLTVL.

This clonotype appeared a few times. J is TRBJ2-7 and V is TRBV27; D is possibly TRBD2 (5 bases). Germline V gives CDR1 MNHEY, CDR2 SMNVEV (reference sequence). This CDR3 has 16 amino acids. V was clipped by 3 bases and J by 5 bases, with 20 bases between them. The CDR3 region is CASSLSGVGEWDEQYF. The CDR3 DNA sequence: TGTGCCAGCAGTTTGTCTGGAGTTGGGGAGTGGGACGAGCAGTACTTC.

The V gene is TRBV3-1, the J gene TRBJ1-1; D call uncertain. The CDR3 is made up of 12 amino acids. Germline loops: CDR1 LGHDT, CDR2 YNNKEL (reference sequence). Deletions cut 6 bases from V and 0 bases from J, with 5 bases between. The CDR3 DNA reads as TGTGCCAGCAGGAACGTGAACACTGAAGCTTTCTTT. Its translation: CASRNVNTEAFF.

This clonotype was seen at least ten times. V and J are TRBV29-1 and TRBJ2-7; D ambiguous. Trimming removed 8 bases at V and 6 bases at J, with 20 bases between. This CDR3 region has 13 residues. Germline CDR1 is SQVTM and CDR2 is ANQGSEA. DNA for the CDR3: TGCAGCACCGCCATGGATTCCGGCAGCGAGCAGTACTTC. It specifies CSTAMDSGSEQYF.

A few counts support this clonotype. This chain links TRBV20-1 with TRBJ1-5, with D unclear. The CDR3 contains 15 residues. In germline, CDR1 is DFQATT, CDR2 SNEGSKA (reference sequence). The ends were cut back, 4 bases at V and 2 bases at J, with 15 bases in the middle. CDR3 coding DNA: TGCAGTGCTATGGGTGGAAGTCGGGGCAATCAGCCCCAGCATTTT. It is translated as CSAMGGSRGNQPQHF.

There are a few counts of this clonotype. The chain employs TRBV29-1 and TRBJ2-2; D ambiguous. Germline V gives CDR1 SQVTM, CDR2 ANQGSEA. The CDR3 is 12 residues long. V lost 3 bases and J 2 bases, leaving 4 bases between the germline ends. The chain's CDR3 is CSVETNTGELFF. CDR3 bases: TGCAGCGTTGAGACTAACACCGGGGAGCTGTTTTTT.

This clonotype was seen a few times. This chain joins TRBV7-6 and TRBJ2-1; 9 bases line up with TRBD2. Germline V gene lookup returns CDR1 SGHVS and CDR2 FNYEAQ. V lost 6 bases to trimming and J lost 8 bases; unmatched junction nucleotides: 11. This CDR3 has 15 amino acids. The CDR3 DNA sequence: TGTGCCAGCAGTCCACTAGCGGGTGCCGTCCATGAGCAGTTCTTC. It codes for CASSPLAGAVHEQFF.